Below, 8 T cell receptor beta chains from the same sample are listed, as sequenced in a study of cytomegalovirus exposure and HLA in healthy donors. The PCR had 60 Vbeta and 13 Jbeta primers. Sequencing used immunoSEQ multiplex PCR; TCRdb keeps in-frame clones, though not all of them. The sample has fewer than 150,000 clones, about 82% seen once. The sequenced material came from PBMCs. The receptor set was obtained from a man aged 25 to 45 in good health.

The V and J genes are TRBV15 and TRBJ1-2; perhaps TRBD1 as D (6 bases). Germline CDR1 and CDR2: LNHNV and YYDKDF (reference sequence). Trimming took 1 base from V and 7 from J, leaving 7 bases between them. This CDR3 is built from 12 residues. Written as DNA, the CDR3 is TGTGCCACCAGCAGAGGAGGGGGTGGCTACACCTTC. Translated: CATSRGGGGYTF.

This chain links TRBV5-1 with TRBJ2-3; TRBD1 aligns across 10 bases. Germline V gene data show CDR1 as SGHRS and CDR2 as YFSETQ. V gave up 0 bases and J gave up 2 bases; unmatched junction bases: 3. This CDR3 is 16 amino acids long. CDR3 loop: CASSLGGTGVTDTQYF. Here the CDR3 DNA reads TGCGCCAGCAGCTTGGGTGGGACAGGGGTCACAGATACGCAGTATTTT. The full variable domain, with the rest looked up from reference TRBV5-1 and TRBJ2-3, is KAGVTQTPRYLIKTRGQQVTLSCSPISGHRSVSWYQQTPGQGLQFLFEYFSETQRNKGNFPGRFSGRQFSNSRSEMNVSTLELGDSALYLCASSLGGTGVTDTQYFGPGTRLTVL.

This chain links TRBV29-1 with TRBJ2-5, with D maybe TRBD1 (6 bases). Trimming removed 5 bases at V and 5 bases at J, with 15 bases between. The germline V gene has CDR1 SQVTM and CDR2 ANQGSEA. The CDR3 runs 13 residues. CDR3 in amino acids: CSVRPDSRETQYF. The CDR3 coding sequence is TGCAGCGTTAGGCCGGACAGCCGGGAGACCCAGTACTTC.

This clone was counted only a few times. The J gene is TRBJ2-1, the V gene TRBV29-1; weak D call: TRBD1 (6 bases). This CDR3 is built from 13 residues. The V gene lost 5 bases and the J gene lost 3 bases, with 11 bases spanning the gap. Per germline, CDR1 SQVTM and CDR2 ANQGSEA. CDR3 coding DNA: TGCAGCGTTATTAGGGGGTACTACAATGAGCAGTTCTTC. It codes for CSVIRGYYNEQFF.

The J gene is TRBJ2-1, the V gene TRBV9, with 8 bases matching TRBD2. The junction had 7 bases not matched to a gene; V was cut back by 3 bases and J by 5 bases. Germline V gives CDR1 SGDLS, CDR2 YYNGEE. The CDR3 length is 15 residues. The CDR3 spells CASSATGTSDNEQFF. The CDR3 coding sequence is TGTGCCAGCAGCGCAACCGGGACTAGTGACAATGAGCAGTTCTTC.

This clone was seen more than once but under ten times. The V gene is TRBV28, the J gene TRBJ2-7, with 7 bases aligning to TRBD2. Germline CDR1 and CDR2: MDHEN and SYDVKM. With V trimmed by 7 bases and J by 3 bases, 12 bases remained unmatched. The CDR3 spans 15 residues. The CDR3 DNA reads TGTGCCAGCACCCTGGGGGGGACGGGACTCTACGAGCAGTACTTC. Its translation: CASTLGGTGLYEQYF.

The V and J genes are TRBV6-5 and TRBJ2-7; no clear D. The CDR3 runs 13 residues. The ends were cut back, 2 bases at V and 3 bases at J, with 8 bases in the middle. Germline V gene lookup returns CDR1 MNHEY and CDR2 SVGAGI. The CDR3 DNA follows: TGTGCCAGCAGTTACGGCGGAAACTACGAGCAGTACTTC. It specifies CASSYGGNYEQYF.

The genes are TRBV11-1 and TRBJ2-3; unclear D gene. The CDR3 sequence is 15 residues long. Trimming left V 3 bases short and J 5 bases short, with 15 bases between. CDR1 SGHAT and CDR2 FQDESV come from the germline V gene (reference sequence). CDR3 amino acids: CASSFSPTLGDTQYF. The CDR3 nucleotides are TGTGCCAGCAGCTTTAGCCCGACCTTGGGAGATACGCAGTATTTT. The variable domain in full, completed from reference TRBV11-1 and TRBJ2-3, reads EAEVAQSPRYKITEKSQAVAFWCDPISGHATLYWYRQILGQGPELLVQFQDESVVDDSQLPKDRFSAERLKGVDSTLKIQPAELGDSAMYLCASSFSPTLGDTQYFGPGTRLTVL.